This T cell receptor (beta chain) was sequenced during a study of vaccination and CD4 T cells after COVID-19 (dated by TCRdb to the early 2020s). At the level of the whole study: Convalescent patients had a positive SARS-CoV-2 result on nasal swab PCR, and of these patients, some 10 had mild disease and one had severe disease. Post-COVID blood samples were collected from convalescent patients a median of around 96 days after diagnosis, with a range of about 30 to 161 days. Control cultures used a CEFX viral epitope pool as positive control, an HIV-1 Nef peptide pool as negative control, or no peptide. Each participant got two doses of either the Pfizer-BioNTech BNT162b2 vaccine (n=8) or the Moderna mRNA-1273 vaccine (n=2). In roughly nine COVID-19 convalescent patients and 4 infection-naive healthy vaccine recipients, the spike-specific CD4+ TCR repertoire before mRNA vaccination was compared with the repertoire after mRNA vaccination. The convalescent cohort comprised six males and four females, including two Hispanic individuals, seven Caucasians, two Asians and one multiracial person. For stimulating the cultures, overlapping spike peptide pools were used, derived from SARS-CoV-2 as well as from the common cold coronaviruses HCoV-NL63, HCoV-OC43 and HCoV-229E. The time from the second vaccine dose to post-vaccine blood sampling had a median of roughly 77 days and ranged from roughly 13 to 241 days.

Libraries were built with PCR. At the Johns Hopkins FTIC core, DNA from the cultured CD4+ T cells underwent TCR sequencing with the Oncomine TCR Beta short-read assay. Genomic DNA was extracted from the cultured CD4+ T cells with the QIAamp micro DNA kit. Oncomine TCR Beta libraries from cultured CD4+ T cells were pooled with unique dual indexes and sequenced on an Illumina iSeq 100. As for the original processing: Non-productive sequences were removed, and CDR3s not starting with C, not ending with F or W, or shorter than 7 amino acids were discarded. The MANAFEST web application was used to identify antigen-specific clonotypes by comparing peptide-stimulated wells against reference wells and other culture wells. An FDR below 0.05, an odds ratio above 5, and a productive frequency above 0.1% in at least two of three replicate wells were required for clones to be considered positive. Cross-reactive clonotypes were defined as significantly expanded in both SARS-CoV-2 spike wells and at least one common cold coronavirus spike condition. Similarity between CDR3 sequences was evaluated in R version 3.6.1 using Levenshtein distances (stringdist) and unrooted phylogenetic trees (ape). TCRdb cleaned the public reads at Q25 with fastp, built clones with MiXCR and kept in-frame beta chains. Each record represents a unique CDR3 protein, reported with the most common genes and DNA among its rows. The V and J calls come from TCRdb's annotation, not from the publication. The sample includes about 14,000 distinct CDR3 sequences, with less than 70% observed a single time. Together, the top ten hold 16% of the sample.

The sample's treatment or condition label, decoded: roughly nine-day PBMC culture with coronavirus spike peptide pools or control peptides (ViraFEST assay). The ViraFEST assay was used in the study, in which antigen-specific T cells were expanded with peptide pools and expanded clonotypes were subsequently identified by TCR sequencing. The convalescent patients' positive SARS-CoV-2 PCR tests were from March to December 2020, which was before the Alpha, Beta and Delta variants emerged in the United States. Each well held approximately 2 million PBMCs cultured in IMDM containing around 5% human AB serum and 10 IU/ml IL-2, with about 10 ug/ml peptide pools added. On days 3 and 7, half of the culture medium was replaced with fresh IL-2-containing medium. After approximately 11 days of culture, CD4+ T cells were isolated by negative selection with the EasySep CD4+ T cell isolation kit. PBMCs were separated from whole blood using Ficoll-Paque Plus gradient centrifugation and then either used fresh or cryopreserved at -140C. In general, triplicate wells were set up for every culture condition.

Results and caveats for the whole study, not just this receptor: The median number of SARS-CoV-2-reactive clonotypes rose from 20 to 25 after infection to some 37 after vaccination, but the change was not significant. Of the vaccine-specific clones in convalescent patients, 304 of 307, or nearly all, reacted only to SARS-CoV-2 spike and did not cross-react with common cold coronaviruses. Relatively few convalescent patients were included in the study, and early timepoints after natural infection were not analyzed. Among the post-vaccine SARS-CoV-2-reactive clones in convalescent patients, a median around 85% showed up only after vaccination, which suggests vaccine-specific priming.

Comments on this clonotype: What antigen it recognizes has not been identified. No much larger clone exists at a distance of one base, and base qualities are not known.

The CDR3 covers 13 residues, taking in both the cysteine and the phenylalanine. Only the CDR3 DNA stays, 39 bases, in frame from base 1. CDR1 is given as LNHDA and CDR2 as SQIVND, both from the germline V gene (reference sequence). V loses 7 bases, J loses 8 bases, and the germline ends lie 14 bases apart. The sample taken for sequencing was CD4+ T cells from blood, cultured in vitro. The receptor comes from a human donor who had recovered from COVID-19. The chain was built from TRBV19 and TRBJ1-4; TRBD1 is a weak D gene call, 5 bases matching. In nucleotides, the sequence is TGTGCCAGTAATGCAGGGACGCGAGAAAAACTGTTTTTT. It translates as CASNAGTREKLFF.